The 21 T cell receptor beta chains below come from one sample, sequenced in a study of cytomegalovirus exposure and HLA in healthy donors. 60 Vbeta and 13 Jbeta primers were used in PCR. Libraries were prepared by immunoSEQ multiplex PCR; TCRdb keeps only in-frame clonotypes and omits some of them. The table lists about 160,000 clones, roughly 79% of them singletons. The sample was PBMCs. Receptors originate from a woman between 50 and 59 years old in good health and CMV-seronegative.

The rearrangement joins TRBV6-6 to TRBJ2-2; a weak D match, TRBD2 (5 bases). The CDR3 covers 14 residues. CDR1 and CDR2 from the germline V gene are MNHNY and SVGAGI (reference sequence). Trimming stripped 2 bases from V and 4 bases from J, with 8 bases between. The CDR3 sequence: CASSYPRGTGELFF. The CDR3 nucleotides read TGTGCCAGCAGTTACCCCCGGGGCACCGGGGAGCTGTTTTTT.

The chain carries TRBV25-1 and TRBJ2-3, with D perhaps TRBD2 (6 bases). This CDR3 has 12 amino acids. Germline V lookup: CDR1 MGHDK, CDR2 SYGVNS. V was trimmed by 5 bases and J by 3 bases, leaving 6 bases between them. The CDR3 bases are TGTGCCAGCAGTCGGGGGACAGATACGCAGTATTTT. It is translated as CASSRGTDTQYF.

The rearrangement joins TRBV6-6 to TRBJ1-2; unclear D gene. CDR1 MNHNY and CDR2 SVGAGI come from the germline V gene (reference sequence). The V end lost 7 bases, the J end lost 2 bases, and 11 bases lay between the germline ends. The CDR3 is made up of 13 amino acids. Written as DNA, the CDR3 is TGTGCCAGCACCGGTGGACTGAACTATGGCTACACCTTC. It specifies CASTGGLNYGYTF.

The rearrangement joins TRBV19 to TRBJ2-7; 10 bases are a match to TRBD1. With 3 bases clipped from V and 3 bases from J, the junction kept 2 bases outside the gene matches. From germline, CDR1 is LNHDA and CDR2 SQIVND (reference sequence). The CDR3 is 14 amino acids. This CDR3 reads CASSMGQGIYEQYF. The DNA for the CDR3 is TGTGCCAGTAGTATGGGACAGGGGATCTACGAGCAGTACTTC.

This clone has more than one count but fewer than ten. This chain links TRBV9 with TRBJ1-2; 8 bases align to TRBD1. The germline V gene encodes CDR1 SGDLS and CDR2 YYNGEE. The CDR3 is 19 residues long. Unmatched junction bases numbered 21, after V lost 4 bases and J lost 4 bases. DNA for the CDR3: TGTGCCAGCAGCCAACCCCTAGGACAAGCGCCAGGGGGCTTCTATGGCTACACCTTC. It yields the protein CASSQPLGQAPGGFYGYTF. Full variable domain (missing parts from reference TRBV9 and TRBJ1-2): DSGVTQTPKHLITATGQRVTLRCSPRSGDLSVYWYQQSLDQGLQFLIQYYNGEERAKGNILERFSAQQFPDLHSELNLSSLELGDSALYFCASSQPLGQAPGGFYGYTFGSGTRLTVV.

V and J are TRBV28 and TRBJ1-5; no definite D call. V shed 3 bases and J shed 2 bases, with 11 bases lying between them. The CDR3 extends over 15 amino acids. The germline V gene encodes CDR1 MDHEN and CDR2 SYDVKM. CDR3 sequence (DNA): TGTGCCAGCAGTTTCCTCGTATTCGGCAATCAGCCCCAGCATTTT. Translated: CASSFLVFGNQPQHF.

The rearrangement links TRBV6-5 to TRBJ2-7; weak D call: TRBD2 (6 bases). Germline assignment: CDR1 MNHEY and CDR2 SVGAGI. The CDR3 is made up of 16 amino acids. The V end lost 0 bases, the J end lost 0 bases, and 12 bases lay between the germline ends. DNA of the CDR3: TGTGCCAGCAGTTACTCTCCGGGACTGCACTCCTACGAGCAGTACTTC. It yields the protein CASSYSPGLHSYEQYF.

This chain joins TRBV11-3 and TRBJ2-7, with 9 bases fitting TRBD2. The CDR3 is made up of 15 amino acids. Germline CDR1 SGHNT, CDR2 YENEEA. Unmatched junction bases numbered 8, after V lost 5 bases and J lost 3 bases. In DNA, the CDR3 is TGTGCCAGCAGCCTAGCGGGAACAAATGACTACGAGCAGTACTTC. Its translation is CASSLAGTNDYEQYF.

This clone was detected once. The chain combines TRBV5-1 with TRBJ1-2, with TRBD1 matching over 8 bases. The length of the CDR3 is 15 residues. The germline V gene encodes CDR1 SGHRS and CDR2 YFSETQ. The V and J ends lost 0 bases and 4 bases, in that order; junction bases with no gene match: 5. The CDR3 nucleotides are TGCGCCAGCAGCTTGGAGGGGACAGGCGTCTATGGCTACACCTTC. As protein: CASSLEGTGVYGYTF.

The V call is TRBV19, the J call TRBJ1-5, with 7 bases matching TRBD1. Germline V gene lookup returns CDR1 LNHDA and CDR2 SQIVND (reference sequence). The CDR3 covers 14 residues. The trim removed 7 bases at V and 8 bases at J, leaving 11 bases unmatched. Written as DNA, the CDR3 is TGTGCCAGTACCCCGGGACAGCGGGTGGAGCCCCAGCATTTT. It specifies CASTPGQRVEPQHF.

The rearrangement joins TRBV4-3 to TRBJ2-7; D is ambiguous. The CDR3 length is 17 residues. From germline, CDR1 is LGHNA and CDR2 YSLEER. V lost 1 base and J 2 bases, leaving 18 bases between the germline ends. The DNA of the CDR3 is TGCGCCAGCAGCCAAGGAGGCACCTCATCACCCCCCTACGAGCAGTACTTC. Its translation is CASSQGGTSSPPYEQYF.

The rearrangement joins TRBV19 to TRBJ2-5; weak D call: TRBD2 (6 bases). Germline CDR1 LNHDA, CDR2 SQIVND (reference sequence). The CDR3 length is 13 residues. Between the trimmed V and J ends, which lost 6 bases and 3 bases, there was a span of 11 bases. The CDR3 DNA follows: TGTGCCAGTAGCGTCGGGGGAGAAGAGACCCAGTACTTC. Encoded protein: CASSVGGEETQYF.

V is TRBV5-4 and J is TRBJ2-2; 7 bases are a match to TRBD1. CDR1 and CDR2 (germline): SGHNT, YYREEE (reference sequence). The CDR3 spans 13 residues. With 5 bases clipped from V and 7 bases from J, the junction kept 5 bases outside the gene matches. The CDR3 loop is CASSDRVGGELFF. The CDR3 nucleotides read TGTGCCAGCAGTGACAGGGTTGGCGGGGAGCTGTTTTTT. Filled out from reference TRBV5-4 and TRBJ2-2, the complete variable domain reads ETGVTQSPTHLIKTRGQQVTLRCSSQSGHNTVSWYQQALGQGPQFIFQYYREEENGRGNFPPRFSGLQFPNYSSELNVNALELDDSALYLCASSDRVGGELFFGEGSRLTVL.

The chain is built from TRBV4-2 and TRBJ1-6, with D perhaps matching TRBD1 (5 bases). The germline V and J ends were trimmed by 0 bases and 10 bases, with 10 bases remaining between them. Germline assignment: CDR1 LGHNA and CDR2 YNFKEQ. The CDR3 runs 14 residues. The CDR3 loop reads CASSQEGVSSPLHF. The CDR3, as DNA: TGTGCCAGCAGCCAAGAAGGGGTATCGTCACCCCTCCACTTT.

A word on this clone: This specimen includes other DNA sequences encoding the same CDR3. The rearrangement joins TRBV5-1 to TRBJ2-7; TRBD1 matches at 8 bases. The CDR3 contains 14 residues. Germline V gives CDR1 SGHRS, CDR2 YFSETQ. With V trimmed by 0 bases and J by 6 bases, 5 bases remained unmatched. The CDR3 spells CASSLAGGYAEQYF. CDR3 coding DNA: TGCGCCAGCAGCTTGGCAGGGGGCTATGCCGAGCAGTACTTC.

This rearrangement joins TRBV15 to TRBJ2-5; the match to TRBD1 covers 8 bases. The CDR3 length is 15 residues. Germline assignment: CDR1 LNHNV and CDR2 YYDKDF (reference sequence). V lost 3 bases, J lost 4 bases, and 7 bases stayed unmatched. Here the CDR3 DNA reads TGTGCCACCAGCAGTTTAAGCACAGGGGGAGAGACCCAGTACTTC. Translating it yields CATSSLSTGGETQYF.

This rearrangement joins TRBV15 to TRBJ2-7; 9 bases align to TRBD1. The V and J ends lost 1 base and 4 bases, in that order; junction bases with no gene match: 11. The CDR3 runs 17 residues. Germline V gene lookup returns CDR1 LNHNV and CDR2 YYDKDF (reference sequence). In DNA, the CDR3 is TGTGCCACCAGCAGAGTGCTTACAGGGGGCGTCCGGTACGAGCAGTACTTC. It is translated as CATSRVLTGGVRYEQYF.

The rearrangement links TRBV28 to TRBJ2-1, with D perhaps matching TRBD2 (5 bases). Trimming cost V 5 bases and J 7 bases, with 18 bases left between them. Germline V gene data show CDR1 as MDHEN and CDR2 as SYDVKM. This CDR3 region has 15 residues. CDR3 DNA: TGTGCCAGCAGTGAGGACCTCTACACGGGGAATGAGCAGTTCTTC. This gives the protein CASSEDLYTGNEQFF.

The DNA for the CDR3 is TGTGCCACCCTAAGAGGACTGAAAGAGACCCAGTACTTC. Encoded protein: CATLRGLKETQYF. This chain connects TRBV19 to TRBJ2-5, with D perhaps TRBD2 (5 bases). This CDR3 region has 13 residues. Germline-derived CDR1 and CDR2 are LNHDA and SQIVND (reference sequence). V lost 10 bases and J 3 bases, leaving 15 bases between the germline ends.

DNA of the CDR3: TGTGCCAGCACCCCCGGCGGGATCAGCACAGATACGCAGTATTTT. Translation gives CASTPGGISTDTQYF. This rearrangement joins TRBV5-8 to TRBJ2-3; D is perhaps TRBD2 (6 bases). Germline V lookup: CDR1 SGHTS, CDR2 YDEGEE. CDR3 length: 15 residues. The V end was cut by 6 bases, the J end by 0 bases, with 14 bases between.

This clone has just one count. The chain employs TRBV9 and TRBJ2-1; D is perhaps TRBD2 (6 bases). There are 15 residues in the CDR3. The V gene's germline CDR1 is SGDLS and CDR2 YYNGEE. Trimming pared 4 bases from V and 6 bases from J, leaving 17 bases between. CDR3 coding DNA: TGTGCCAGCAGCCCCTTTGGTGCGGGGTTCAATGAGCAGTTCTTC. Translated: CASSPFGAGFNEQFF.